The 20 T cell receptor beta chains given below trace back to one sample, sequenced in a study of blood T cell repertoires in COVID-19. The protocol was immunoSEQ multiplex PCR, while the TCRdb copy is restricted to in-frame clones and leaves out a portion. The profile shows around 54,000 clones, more than 70% of them singletons. The sequenced sample consisted of peripheral blood. These receptors were collected from a human donor in a cohort sampled during active COVID-19.

CDR3 amino acids: CASSDRHSGNTIYF. As DNA, the CDR3 is TGTGCCAGCAGTGACAGACACTCTGGAAACACCATATATTTT. The chain couples TRBV19 to TRBJ1-3, with D possibly being TRBD1 (5 bases). Trimming stripped 9 bases from V and 0 bases from J, with 12 bases between. The CDR3 consists of 14 residues. CDR1 is LNHDA and CDR2 is SQIVND in the germline V gene (reference sequence).

The chain links TRBV7-9 to TRBJ1-6, with a weak D call TRBD1 (6 bases). Trimming cost V 1 base and J 3 bases, with 19 bases left between them. Germline V gene sequence: CDR1 SEHNR, CDR2 FQNEAQ (reference sequence). CDR3 length equals 19 residues. CDR3 in amino acids: CASSLVGTRGAFYNSPLHF. Here the CDR3 DNA reads TGTGCCAGCAGCTTAGTTGGCACCCGGGGGGCTTTCTATAATTCACCCCTCCACTTT.

This chain joins TRBV12-3 or TRBV12-4 and TRBJ2-1, with D perhaps TRBD2 (5 bases). There are 13 residues in the CDR3. The V end was cut by 5 bases, the J end by 10 bases, with 15 bases between. CDR3 sequence reads: CASSRLEGSEQFF. The CDR3 region has the DNA TGTGCCAGCAGTCGTCTTGAGGGATCCGAGCAGTTCTTC.

The gene calls are TRBV19 and TRBJ1-1, with TRBD1 identical over 9 bases. Germline V CDR1 and CDR2: LNHDA, SQIVND (reference sequence). This CDR3 is 16 amino acids long. The J segment lost 4 bases and the V segment lost 7 bases, leaving 13 bases of the junction unmatched. The CDR3 nucleotides read TGTGCCAGTAAATCGGGAACAGGGGGCCGCGGCACTGAAGCTTTCTTT. This encodes CASKSGTGGRGTEAFF. The full variable domain, completed using reference TRBV19 and TRBJ1-1, is DGGITQSPKYLFRKEGQNVTLSCEQNLNHDAMYWYRQDPGQGLRLIYYSQIVNDFQKGDIAEGYSVSREKKESFPLTVTSAQKNPTAFYLCASKSGTGGRGTEAFFGQGTRLTVV.

The gene calls are TRBV27 and TRBJ2-7; 9 bases map to TRBD1. Germline CDR1 reads MNHEY; CDR2 reads SMNVEV (reference sequence). V was clipped by 6 bases and J by 2 bases; unmatched bases: 8. This CDR3 has 15 amino acids. DNA of the CDR3: TGTGCCAGCAGCTTAATCCGGGACAGGGCCTACGAGCAGTACTTC. This translates into CASSLIRDRAYEQYF.

V gene TRBV4-3 combines with J gene TRBJ2-5; D ambiguous. V lost 1 base and J lost 5, with 11 bases in between. The CDR3 is 14 amino acids. The germline V gene encodes CDR1 LGHNA and CDR2 YSLEER. The CDR3 DNA is TGCGCCAGCAGCCAAGCCCCCTCCGGGGAGACCCAGTACTTC. Translated, it gives CASSQAPSGETQYF.

This clone was recorded only once. The rearrangement links TRBV6-2 or TRBV6-3 to TRBJ1-6, with 7 bases matching TRBD1. CDR3 size: 16 residues. Germline V lookup: CDR1 MNHEY, CDR2 SVGEGT. V lost 6 bases, J lost 4 bases, and 9 bases stayed unmatched. The chain's CDR3 is CASSRSVQGYNSPLHF. The CDR3 DNA follows: TGTGCCAGCAGCCGAAGCGTACAGGGGTATAATTCACCCCTCCACTTT.

The chain links TRBV28 to TRBJ2-5; tentatively, D is TRBD2 (5 bases). V was shortened by 7 bases and J by 1 base, with 10 bases between the two germline ends. Looked up from germline, CDR1 is MDHEN and CDR2 is SYDVKM. The CDR3 has 13 residues. In DNA form, the CDR3 reads TGTGCCAGCAATAGGGCGGGCCAAGAGACCCAGTACTTC. Its translation: CASNRAGQETQYF.

This chain connects TRBV4-3 to TRBJ1-6; D not certain. The CDR3 runs 16 residues. V lost 1 base to trimming and J lost 8 bases, with 15 bases between them. CDR1 LGHNA and CDR2 YSLEER come from the germline V gene. The CDR3 DNA reads TGCGCCAGCAGCCAAGGACGTGGCCTCGGGTATTCACCCCTCCACTTT. Its protein product is CASSQGRGLGYSPLHF.

V usage is TRBV6-4 and J usage is TRBJ2-1, with 10 bases identical to TRBD1. V gave up 4 bases and J gave up 10 bases; unmatched junction bases: 4. The CDR3 sequence is 13 residues long. Germline V CDR1 and CDR2: MRHNA, SNTAGT. The CDR3: CASSGQGAGEQFF. CDR3 in DNA: TGTGCCAGCAGTGGACAGGGGGCAGGAGAGCAGTTCTTC.

As DNA, the CDR3 is TGTGCCAGTAGTACCTTACAGGGGACGGTTTCACCCCTCCACTTT. Its protein is CASSTLQGTVSPLHF. The gene calls are TRBV19 and TRBJ1-6, with 7 bases identical to TRBD1. Germline assignment: CDR1 LNHDA and CDR2 SQIVND (reference sequence). V was pared by 4 bases and J by 9 bases, with 9 bases of the junction left unmatched. The CDR3 consists of 15 residues.

This sequence joins TRBV6-5 and TRBJ2-7; 10 bases align to TRBD2. J lost 3 bases, V lost 9 bases, and 5 bases had no gene match. Germline V gives CDR1 MNHEY, CDR2 SVGAGI. This CDR3 has 13 amino acids. CDR3 DNA sequence: TGTGCCAGTTCGACTAGCGGGTTCTACGAGCAGTACTTC. Translating gives CASSTSGFYEQYF.

This chain uses TRBV3-1 (or the pseudogene TRBV3-2) with TRBJ1-2; weak D call: TRBD1 (5 bases). The CDR3 is 13 residues long. V gave up 4 bases and J gave up 7 bases, with 13 bases separating them. From germline, CDR1 is LGHDT and CDR2 YNNKEL (reference sequence). The CDR3 DNA sequence: TGTGCCAGCAGCCTCTCGGGACTCGGTGGCTACACCTTC. This translates into CASSLSGLGGYTF.

This chain links TRBV27 with TRBJ2-7; TRBD2 matches 7 bases. After removal of 0 bases from V and 1 base from J, the junction contained 6 bases not matched to a gene. Germline V lookup: CDR1 MNHEY, CDR2 SMNVEV (reference sequence). The CDR3 consists of 16 residues. This chain's CDR3 is CASSLSGEGMSYEQYF. In nucleotides, the CDR3 is TGTGCCAGCAGTTTATCCGGGGAGGGGATGTCCTACGAGCAGTACTTC.

This clone came up once. The chain joins TRBV18 to TRBJ2-3; 8 bases agree with TRBD2. There are 15 residues in the CDR3. The germline CDR1 and CDR2 sequences are KGHSH and LQKENI. Unmatched junction bases numbered 4, after V lost 2 bases and J lost 3 bases. In nucleotides, the CDR3 is TGTGCCAGCTCACCAGTCGGGGGGGCAACAGATACGCAGTATTTT. Its protein product is CASSPVGGATDTQYF.

The CDR3 here is CASSEIQGAEQYF. Here the CDR3 DNA reads TGTGCCAGCAGTGAAATACAGGGTGCCGAGCAGTACTTC. The rearrangement uses TRBV6-4 and TRBJ2-7, with D maybe TRBD1 (6 bases). V shed 3 bases and J shed 6 bases, with 12 bases lying between them. CDR1 and CDR2 from the germline V gene are MRHNA and SNTAGT. This CDR3 spans 13 amino acids.

The rearrangement links TRBV19 to TRBJ2-3; D is unclear. This CDR3 contains 13 residues. Germline V gene lookup returns CDR1 LNHDA and CDR2 SQIVND (reference sequence). V lost 7 bases and J lost 2, with 10 bases in between. The CDR3 DNA reads TGTGCCAGTACTGACTCATTCACAGATACGCAGTATTTT. Translation gives CASTDSFTDTQYF.

The chain is built from TRBV7-9 and TRBJ2-7, with 7 positions matching TRBD1. Germline lookup yields CDR1 SEHNR and CDR2 FQNEAQ (reference sequence). The CDR3 contains 13 residues. Trimming cost V 5 bases and J 4 bases; bases outside gene matches: 5. For the CDR3, the DNA is TGTGCCAGCAGCCCGGACAGGTGGTACGAGCAGTACTTC. Translated, it gives CASSPDRWYEQYF. Based on the CDR3 plus reference TRBV7-9 and TRBJ2-7, the full variable domain is DTGVSQNPRHKITKRGQNVTFRCDPISEHNRLYWYRQTLGQGPEFLTYFQNEAQLEKSRLLSDRFSAERPKGSFSTLEIQRTEQGDSAMYLCASSPDRWYEQYFGPGTRLTVT.

The rearrangement uses TRBV28 and TRBJ2-4; D is unclear. V lost 2 bases and J lost 2, with 7 bases in between. In germline, CDR1 is MDHEN, CDR2 SYDVKM. The CDR3 length is 14 residues. This CDR3 reads CASSLGGTKNIQYF. The CDR3 nucleotides read TGTGCCAGCAGTTTAGGCGGTACCAAAAACATTCAGTACTTC.

V is TRBV19 and J is TRBJ1-5, with 7 bases identical to TRBD1. Per germline, CDR1 LNHDA and CDR2 SQIVND (reference sequence). CDR3 size: 16 residues. With V trimmed by 7 bases and J by 2 bases, 11 bases remained unmatched. The CDR3 here is CASMRTNQGGNQPQHF. In nucleotides, the CDR3 is TGTGCCAGTATGAGAACCAATCAGGGGGGCAATCAGCCCCAGCATTTT.